What follows is one TCR beta chain and its context. The antigen remains unidentified. The data are from a study of OX40 agonist ivuxolimab in advanced cancers. For the study at large: With ivuxolimab, an agonistic anti-OX40 (CD134) antibody, patients were treated. Age averaged about 62 years (range roughly 23 to 79), and roughly 82% were male.

TCRdb's copy holds only in-frame clones and misses some; the assay was immunoSEQ multiplex PCR. The sample includes 77,000 or so clones, around 86% seen only once; the top ten take about 0.57%. Whole-study findings and limits: Average numbers of expanded clones were greater in CD8+ T cells than in CD4+. Low normalized T-cell clonal expansion was also seen in some nonresponders.

The source of this sequence is an adult with an advanced solid tumor such as melanoma, head and neck, liver or kidney cancer. This material consisted of CD4+ or CD8+ T cells sorted from blood, taken in a trial of the OX40 agonist ivuxolimab.

DNA for the CDR3: TGTGCCAGCAGTTACGCCAGGGGGGAGACCCAGTACTTC. As protein: CASSYARGETQYF. The rearrangement uses TRBV6-6 and TRBJ2-5, with TRBD1 matching over 7 bases. The ends lost 2 bases at V and 5 bases at J; junction bases unmatched: 2. Looked up from germline, CDR1 is MNHNY and CDR2 is SVGAGI (reference sequence). The CDR3 spans 13 residues.